What follows are 16 T cell receptor beta chains derived from one specimen sequenced in a study of CD8+CD57+ T cells in acquired aplastic anemia. Sequencing was done on patients that had shown CD8+CD57+ cell expansion by flow cytometry. Genomic DNA, serving as template, underwent TCR beta VDJ and CDR3 profiling. TCRdb re-called the reads through MiXCR, storing one row per CDR3 protein. The sample comprises 250,000 to 300,000 distinct CDR3 sequences, around three fifths of which are singletons, and roughly 1.3% rests with the top ten. Sample: sorted CD4+, CD8+, or CD8+CD57+ T cells (not recorded which) from PBMCs. The receptors here all came from a human donor with aplastic anemia.

V and J are TRBV20-1 and TRBJ2-1; D gene ambiguous. V was pared by 6 bases and J by 4 bases, with 7 bases between. The germline V gene has CDR1 DFQATT and CDR2 SNEGSKA (reference sequence). CDR3 length: 11 residues. CDR3: CSAPVYNEQFF. DNA of the CDR3: TGCAGTGCGCCAGTGTACAATGAGCAGTTCTTC.

At least ten counts were recorded for this clonotype. The chain's CDR3 is CSARRRQGEYGYTF. The CDR3, as DNA: TGCAGTGCTAGAAGAAGACAGGGAGAATATGGCTACACCTTC. The chain combines TRBV20-1 with TRBJ1-2, with 7 nucleotides matching TRBD1. The germline gives CDR1 DFQATT, CDR2 SNEGSKA (reference sequence). The V and J ends lost 2 bases and 5 bases, in that order; junction bases with no gene match: 8. The CDR3 loop spans 14 amino acids.

Notes on this clonotype: The CDR3 does not close with the conserved phenylalanine or tryptophan, likely indicating a read error. The CDR3 loop is CASGGNNRPQHV. In DNA form, the CDR3 reads TGTGCCAGCGGGGGAAACAATCGGCCCCAGCATGTT. The gene calls are TRBV2 and TRBJ2-2, with D perhaps TRBD1 (5 bases). The J call may be faulty, since TRBJ1-5 better matches the DNA end. The CDR3 loop spans 12 amino acids. Germline assignment: CDR1 SNHLY and CDR2 FYNNEI.

V and J are TRBV7-3 and TRBJ2-7; tentatively, D is TRBD1 (5 bases). CDR3 length: 16 residues. Trimming shortened V by 3 bases and J by 3 bases, and 18 bases separated the two germline ends. Germline CDR1 is SGHTA and CDR2 is FQGTGA. The CDR3 nucleotides are TGTGCCAGCAGCTTCCAAGGGGCTGGGGAACGCTACGAGCAGTACTTC. It specifies CASSFQGAGERYEQYF.

The V gene is TRBV2, the J gene TRBJ2-7; TRBD2 matches at 16 bases. This CDR3 comprises 15 residues. Trimming took 5 bases from V and 10 from J; bases not matched to a gene: 8. The germline gives CDR1 SNHLY, CDR2 FYNNEI. The CDR3 region has the DNA TGTGCCAGCAGTTCCTCGGGACTAGCGGGGGGGGCTCAGTACTTC. It specifies CASSSSGLAGGAQYF.

This clonotype was recorded once. The V gene is TRBV29-1, the J gene TRBJ1-3, with D maybe TRBD1 (5 bases). CDR3 length: 13 amino acids. Germline V CDR1 and CDR2: SQVTM, ANQGSEA. V lost 6 bases and J lost 0, with 9 bases in between. This chain's CDR3 is CSVGLSSGNTIYF. The CDR3 DNA reads TGCAGCGTGGGACTGAGCTCTGGAAACACCATATATTTT.

The gene calls are TRBV5-1 and TRBJ1-2; maybe TRBD1 (5 bases). V lost 4 bases, J lost 4 bases, and 14 bases lay in between. CDR1 SGHRS and CDR2 YFSETQ come from the germline V gene. This CDR3 region has 14 residues. This CDR3 reads CASSPRGASYGYTF. The DNA of the CDR3 is TGCGCCAGCAGCCCCCGGGGCGCTAGCTATGGCTACACCTTC.

In its sample, this clonotype was seen once. This chain joins TRBV7-6 and TRBJ2-5; unclear D gene. Deletions cut 1 base from V and 0 bases from J, with 3 bases between. CDR1 is SGHVS, CDR2 FNYEAQ, per germline. The CDR3 length is 13 residues. The CDR3 nucleotides are TGTGCCAGCAGCTTAGGCAACCAAGAGACCCAGTACTTC. Translating gives CASSLGNQETQYF.

This clonotype was picked up many times. The chain combines TRBV7-8 with TRBJ1-6; D not resolved. Per the germline V gene, CDR1 is SGHVS and CDR2 is FQNEAQ. Trimming removed 3 bases from V and 10 bases from J, with 10 bases in between. The CDR3 has 13 residues. CDR3 loop: CASSFPQPSPLHF. The CDR3 DNA is TGTGCCAGCAGCTTCCCACAGCCGTCACCCCTCCACTTT.

V and J are TRBV7-8 and TRBJ1-1, with D uncertain. Trimming cost V 2 bases and J 5 bases, with 15 bases left between them. CDR1 is SGHVS, CDR2 FQNEAQ, per germline. The CDR3 extends over 15 amino acids. The CDR3 nucleotides read TGTGCCAGCAGCTTAATGGGGAGTTTGGGGACTGAAGCTTTCTTT. It yields the protein CASSLMGSLGTEAFF.

This clonotype was counted a few times. The chain is built from TRBV24-1 and TRBJ2-1; 9 positions agree with TRBD2. The V gene's germline CDR1 is KGHDR and CDR2 SFDVKD. V trimming: 7 bases; J trimming: 5 bases; junction bases outside the gene matches: 5. This CDR3 region has 14 residues. The CDR3 spells CATRGAGGDNEQFF. The CDR3 nucleotides read TGTGCCACCAGGGGGGCGGGAGGGGACAATGAGCAGTTCTTC.

At least ten counts were recorded for this clonotype. This chain's CDR3 is CASSLGGLAGEQFF. The CDR3 DNA sequence: TGTGCCAGCAGCTTAGGGGGACTAGCGGGTGAGCAGTTCTTC. The chain has TRBV7-2 and TRBJ2-1, with 12 bases that match TRBD2. CDR1 SGHTA and CDR2 FQGNSA come from the germline V gene. With 1 base clipped from V and 9 bases from J, the junction kept 1 base outside the gene matches. The length of the CDR3 is 14 residues.

The rearrangement links TRBV10-2 to TRBJ1-3; 7 bases match TRBD1. Trimming at V came to 3 bases and at J to 4 bases, leaving 9 bases not matched to a gene. CDR3 length: 16 residues. Germline CDR1 and CDR2: WSHSY and SAAADI. The CDR3: CASSDPQGRIGNTIYF. The CDR3 bases are TGCGCCAGCAGTGACCCACAGGGGCGAATCGGAAACACCATATATTTT.

This chain uses TRBV10-2 with TRBJ2-5; 10 nucleotides line up with TRBD1. V trimming: 3 bases; J trimming: 5 bases; junction bases outside the gene matches: 3. The CDR3 has 14 amino acids. Germline CDR1 is WSHSY and CDR2 is SAAADI. The CDR3 DNA reads as TGCGCCAGCAGTGAATTGGGACAGGGGGAGACCCAGTACTTC. Its translation: CASSELGQGETQYF.

The sample holds many counts of this clonotype. The chain employs TRBV2 and TRBJ2-1; D perhaps matches TRBD1 (6 bases). With 6 bases removed from V and 13 bases from J, the gap between germline ends came to 13 bases. This CDR3 spans 11 amino acids. Germline values: CDR1 SNHLY, CDR2 FYNNEI. CDR3 loop: CASREDRRQFF. CDR3 DNA sequence: TGTGCCAGCAGGGAGGACAGACGACAGTTCTTC. The full variable domain, its missing parts supplied by reference TRBV2 and TRBJ2-1, is EPEVTQTPSHQVTQMGQEVILRCVPISNHLYFYWYRQILGQKVEFLVSFYNNEISEKSEIFDDQFSVERPDGSNFTLKIRSTKLEDSAMYFCASREDRRQFFGPGTRLTVL.

Worth noting for this clonotype: One junction end disagrees with the germline gene, perhaps due to a read error. The chain employs TRBV7-6 and TRBJ2-7, with TRBD2 matching over 7 bases. Germline values: CDR1 SGHVS, CDR2 FNYEAQ. The CDR3 runs to 15 residues. Here the CDR3 reads CASSLGPGLSYEQYF. The CDR3 nucleotides are TGTGCTAGCAGCTTAGGCCCGGGACTATCCTACGAGCAGTACTTC.